Shown below are 23 T cell receptor beta chains from a single sample sequenced in a study of tissue T cells after allogeneic stem cell transplantation. The table came from immunoSEQ multiplex PCR; TCRdb's copy has only in-frame clones and leaves some out. The sample yields about 2,000 clones, roughly 68% seen once. This research-autopsy study prospectively enrolled adult allogeneic hematopoietic cell transplant recipients with steroid-refractory graft-versus-host disease. The specimen comprised transverse colon tissue, sampled at autopsy. These receptors were taken from a male patient older than 55 with steroid-refractory graft-versus-host disease after an allogeneic stem cell transplant. Some T cells may possibly be graft donor cells.

The J gene is TRBJ2-5, the V gene TRBV18; D remains ambiguous. This CDR3 has 13 amino acids. V was trimmed by 3 bases and J by 5 bases, leaving 10 bases between them. The germline CDR1 and CDR2 sequences are KGHSH and LQKENI. In nucleotides, the CDR3 is TGTGCCAGCTCACCCTTAGTGAAGGAGACCCAGTACTTC. Encoded protein: CASSPLVKETQYF.

The J gene is TRBJ2-4, the V gene TRBV7-9, with TRBD1 matching 7 bases. Per the germline V gene, CDR1 is SEHNR and CDR2 is FQNEAQ (reference sequence). The CDR3 has 17 residues. Losses at the gene ends were 5 bases for V and 0 bases for J; bases not matched to a gene: 10. The DNA for the CDR3 is TGTGCCAGCAGCCCTAATTTAGGACAGGTAGCCAAAAACATTCAGTACTTC. Translation gives CASSPNLGQVAKNIQYF.

The chain couples TRBV6-1 to TRBJ2-2; 9 nucleotides align to TRBD2. Germline V gene sequence: CDR1 MNHNS, CDR2 SASEGT. J gave up 5 bases and V 5 bases, and 3 bases lay outside the gene matches. The CDR3 sequence is 14 residues long. DNA of the CDR3: TGTGCCAGCAGTTATCTAGCGGGGACCGGGGAGCTGTTTTTT. Its protein is CASSYLAGTGELFF.

This sequence joins TRBV7-9 and TRBJ2-5; D not certain. V dropped 8 bases and J dropped 2 bases, with 15 bases sitting between them. The CDR3 spans 14 residues. CDR1 and CDR2 (germline): SEHNR, FQNEAQ (reference sequence). Written as DNA, the CDR3 is TGTGCCAGCGGATCACAGCGATTTCAAGAGACCCAGTACTTC. It translates to CASGSQRFQETQYF. Full variable domain (outside the CDR3, taken from reference TRBV7-9 and TRBJ2-5): DTGVSQNPRHKITKRGQNVTFRCDPISEHNRLYWYRQTLGQGPEFLTYFQNEAQLEKSRLLSDRFSAERPKGSFSTLEIQRTEQGDSAMYLCASGSQRFQETQYFGPGTRLLVL.

J is TRBJ2-5 and V is TRBV5-3, with a tentative D call TRBD2 (6 bases). TRBV5-3 is an open reading frame whose function is uncertain. Trimming removed 3 bases at V and 4 bases at J, with 19 bases between. The CDR3 length is 16 residues. The CDR3, as DNA: TGTGCCAGAAGCTCGTACCTTGTCCGGGGGTTAGAGACCCAGTACTTC. This gives the protein CARSSYLVRGLETQYF.

The chain employs TRBV18 and TRBJ2-1, with 7 nucleotides matching TRBD1. After removal of 2 bases from V and 2 bases from J, the junction contained 9 bases not matched to a gene. This CDR3 has 17 residues. In germline, CDR1 is KGHSH, CDR2 LQKENI. The CDR3 DNA reads TGTGCCAGCTCACCAAAGAGAGGGGGCTGGACCTACAATGAGCAGTTCTTC. It yields the protein CASSPKRGGWTYNEQFF.

CDR3 in DNA: TGTGCTAGTGGTTTGGAATTTTTGGGGTATCCCGAAGACTCCTACGAGCAGTACTTC. Translation gives CASGLEFLGYPEDSYEQYF. The chain has TRBV12-5 and TRBJ2-7; D is undetermined. Germline lookup yields CDR1 LGHNT and CDR2 FRNRAP. This CDR3 is 19 amino acids long. V was clipped by 1 base and J by 0 bases, with 22 bases between them.

The CDR3 loop is CASSPTTGNQPQHF. CDR3 in DNA: TGCGCCAGCAGCCCTACGACTGGGAATCAGCCCCAGCATTTT. The chain employs TRBV5-1 and TRBJ1-5; no definite D call. V shed 4 bases and J shed 4 bases, with 12 bases lying between them. The CDR3 is 14 residues long. CDR1 and CDR2 from the germline V gene are SGHRS and YFSETQ.

Concerning this clone itself: A much more abundant neighbour one base away suggests this may be a read error. The chain joins TRBV5-6 to TRBJ2-5, with TRBD2 matching 8 bases. The CDR3 spans 15 residues. Trimming at V came to 3 bases and at J to 4 bases, leaving 8 bases not matched to a gene. Germline CDR1 and CDR2: SGHDT and YYEEEE. CDR3 DNA sequence: TGTGCCAGCAGCTGGGTGGCCGGGGGGGGAGAGACCCAGTACTTC. Translating gives CASSWVAGGGETQYF. Complete variable domain (other parts from reference TRBV5-6 and TRBJ2-5): DAGVTQSPTHLIKTRGQQVTLRCSPKSGHDTVSWYQQALGQGPQFIFQYYEEEERQRGNFPDRFSGHQFPNYSSELNVNALLLGDSALYLCASSWVAGGGETQYFGPGTRLLVL.

The V call is TRBV19, the J call TRBJ1-1; D gene unclear. Trimming removed 1 base at V and 5 bases at J, with 8 bases between. The V gene's germline CDR1 is LNHDA and CDR2 SQIVND (reference sequence). CDR3 length: 13 residues. CDR3 in DNA: TGTGCCAGTAGTATAGGGCAGAGTACTGAAGCTTTCTTT. Protein sequence: CASSIGQSTEAFF.

This clone was recorded a few times. This chain links TRBV2 with TRBJ2-3, with 8 positions matching TRBD2. This CDR3 spans 15 amino acids. V gave up 5 bases and J gave up 2 bases; unmatched junction bases: 6. The V gene's germline CDR1 is SNHLY and CDR2 FYNNEI. The CDR3 loop reads CASSPGTSSTDTQYF. As DNA, the CDR3 is TGTGCCAGCAGTCCCGGGACTAGTTCCACAGATACGCAGTATTTT.

The chain combines TRBV5-8 with TRBJ1-1; the D gene is possibly TRBD1 (6 bases). The germline gives CDR1 SGHTS, CDR2 YDEGEE. Trimming pared 1 base from V and 0 bases from J, leaving 16 bases between. There are 17 residues in the CDR3. The CDR3 DNA reads TGTGCCAGCAGCTTGTTTGTTGGGGGCCCGATGAACACTGAAGCTTTCTTT. It encodes CASSLFVGGPMNTEAFF.

The chain uses TRBV12-3 or TRBV12-4 and TRBJ1-1; D possibly corresponds to TRBD1 (6 bases). Trimming left V 5 bases short and J 12 bases short, with 16 bases between. This CDR3 region has 12 residues. In DNA, the CDR3 is TGTGCCAGCAGTCTCAGGGGATTGGGTTCTTTCTTT. Translation: CASSLRGLGSFF.

The chain joins TRBV6-5 to TRBJ1-2; TRBD1 matches at 9 bases. CDR3 size: 14 residues. J lost 7 bases, V lost 4 bases, and 7 bases had no gene match. Germline CDR1 reads MNHEY; CDR2 reads SVGAGI. The DNA of the CDR3 is TGTGCCAGCAGTTCGGGACACAGGGGGCTTGGCTACACCTTC. As protein: CASSSGHRGLGYTF.

This sequence joins TRBV5-6 and TRBJ2-3; D gene unclear. This CDR3 has 16 amino acids. CDR1 and CDR2 from the germline V gene are SGHDT and YYEEEE. The germline V and J ends were trimmed by 5 bases and 1 base, with 17 bases remaining between them. The chain's CDR3 is CASSPRSGLGTDTQYF. As DNA, the CDR3 is TGTGCCAGCAGTCCACGGTCGGGTCTGGGCACAGATACGCAGTATTTT.

This chain joins TRBV5-1 and TRBJ1-2; no clear D gene. Trimming removed 2 bases at V and 2 bases at J, with 13 bases between. The CDR3 runs to 15 residues. The germline V gene has CDR1 SGHRS and CDR2 YFSETQ. The CDR3 DNA is TGCGCCAGCAGCTTTGATGGAACGTCCAACTATGGCTACACCTTC. It specifies CASSFDGTSNYGYTF.

In its sample, this clone is large. The chain combines TRBV19 with TRBJ2-7, with D tentatively TRBD1 or TRBD2 (5 bases each). With 8 bases removed from V and 2 bases from J, the gap between germline ends came to 16 bases. The CDR3 has 14 amino acids. Germline V gene data show CDR1 as LNHDA and CDR2 as SQIVND (reference sequence). The CDR3 is CASGIPGPAYEQYF. CDR3 in DNA: TGTGCCAGTGGGATCCCGGGACCAGCCTACGAGCAGTACTTC. The variable domain in full, with the rest retrieved from reference TRBV19 and TRBJ2-7, is DGGITQSPKYLFRKEGQNVTLSCEQNLNHDAMYWYRQDPGQGLRLIYYSQIVNDFQKGDIAEGYSVSREKKESFPLTVTSAQKNPTAFYLCASGIPGPAYEQYFGPGTRLTVT.

V gene TRBV6-5 combines with J gene TRBJ1-5; D is unclear. V gave up 2 bases and J gave up 5 bases, with 7 bases separating them. This CDR3 is built from 13 residues. Germline CDR1 reads MNHEY; CDR2 reads SVGAGI. Here the CDR3 DNA reads TGTGCCAGCAGTTACAACAGACATCAGCCCCAGCATTTT. It yields the protein CASSYNRHQPQHF.

The chain carries TRBV19 and TRBJ2-1, with D tentatively TRBD1 or TRBD2 (5 bases each). The CDR3 is 11 amino acids. Looked up from germline, CDR1 is LNHDA and CDR2 is SQIVND (reference sequence). V lost 4 bases, J lost 12 bases, and 10 bases lay in between. Here the CDR3 DNA reads TGTGCCAGTAGTAGGGGGTCGGGGCAGTTCTTC. It specifies CASSRGSGQFF.

The rearrangement uses TRBV18 and TRBJ2-3, with TRBD2 matching 8 bases. Germline V lookup: CDR1 KGHSH, CDR2 LQKENI. CDR3 length: 18 residues. V was pared by 3 bases and J by 2 bases, with 13 bases of the junction left unmatched. This CDR3 is CASSPFTQTSGYTDTQYF. DNA for the CDR3: TGTGCCAGCTCACCTTTCACTCAAACTAGCGGCTACACAGATACGCAGTATTTT.

CDR3 bases: TGTGCCAGCAGCTTACAGAGCGGGGGGTCCAATGAGCAGTTCTTC. This encodes CASSLQSGGSNEQFF. The V gene is TRBV5-6, the J gene TRBJ2-1; 9 bases align to TRBD2. This CDR3 region has 15 residues. The ends lost 2 bases at V and 6 bases at J; junction bases unmatched: 6. Germline V CDR1 and CDR2: SGHDT, YYEEEE.

This sequence joins TRBV10-3 and TRBJ1-2; 8 bases agree with TRBD1. The CDR3 extends over 14 amino acids. Germline CDR1 ENHRY, CDR2 SYGVKD. V was pared by 7 bases and J by 4 bases, with 8 bases of the junction left unmatched. CDR3: CAIKETGVGYGYTF. The CDR3 DNA reads TGTGCCATCAAAGAGACAGGGGTGGGCTATGGCTACACCTTC.

V and J are TRBV11-2 and TRBJ2-7; no clear D gene. In germline, CDR1 is SGHAT, CDR2 FQNNGV. The CDR3 has 11 amino acids. V lost 4 bases, J lost 3 bases, and 4 bases lay in between. Written as DNA, the CDR3 is TGTGCCAGCAGCTCCCTCTACGAGCAGTACTTC. It yields the protein CASSSLYEQYF.